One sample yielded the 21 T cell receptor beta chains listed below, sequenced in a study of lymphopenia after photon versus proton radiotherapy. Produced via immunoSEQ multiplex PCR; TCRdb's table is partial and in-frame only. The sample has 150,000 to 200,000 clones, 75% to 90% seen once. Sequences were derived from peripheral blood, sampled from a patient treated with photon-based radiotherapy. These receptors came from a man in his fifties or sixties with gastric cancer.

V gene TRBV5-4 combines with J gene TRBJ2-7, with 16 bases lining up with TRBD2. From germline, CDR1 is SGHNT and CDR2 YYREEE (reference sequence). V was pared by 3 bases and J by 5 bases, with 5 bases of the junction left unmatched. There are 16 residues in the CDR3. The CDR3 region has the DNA TGTGCCAGCAGCTCGGGACTAGCGGGAGGGAGCCACGAGCAGTACTTC. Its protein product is CASSSGLAGGSHEQYF.

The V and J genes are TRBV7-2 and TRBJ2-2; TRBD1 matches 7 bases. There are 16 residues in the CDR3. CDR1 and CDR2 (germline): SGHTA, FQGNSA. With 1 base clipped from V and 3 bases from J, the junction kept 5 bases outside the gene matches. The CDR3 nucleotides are TGTGCCAGCAGCTTAGGGGGACAGCGATACACCGGGGAGCTGTTTTTT. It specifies CASSLGGQRYTGELFF.

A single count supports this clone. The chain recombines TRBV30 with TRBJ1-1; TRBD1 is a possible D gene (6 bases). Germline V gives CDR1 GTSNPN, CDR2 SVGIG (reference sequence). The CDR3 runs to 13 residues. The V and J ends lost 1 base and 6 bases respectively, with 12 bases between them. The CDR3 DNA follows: TGTGCCTGGAGTGGAGGGGGGTGGGCTGAAGCTTTCTTT. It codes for CAWSGGGWAEAFF. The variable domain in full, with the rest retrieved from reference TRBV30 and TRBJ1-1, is SQTIHQWPATLVQPVGSPLSLECTVEGTSNPNLYWYRQAAGRGLQLLFYSVGIGQISSEVPQNLSASRPQDRQFILSSKKLLLSDSGFYLCAWSGGGWAEAFFGQGTRLTVV.

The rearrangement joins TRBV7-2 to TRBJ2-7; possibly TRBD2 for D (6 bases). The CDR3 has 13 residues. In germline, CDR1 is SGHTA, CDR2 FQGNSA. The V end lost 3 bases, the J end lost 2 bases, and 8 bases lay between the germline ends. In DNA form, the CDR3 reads TGTGCCAGCAGCTTTACGGGAGCCTACGAGCAGTACTTC. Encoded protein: CASSFTGAYEQYF.

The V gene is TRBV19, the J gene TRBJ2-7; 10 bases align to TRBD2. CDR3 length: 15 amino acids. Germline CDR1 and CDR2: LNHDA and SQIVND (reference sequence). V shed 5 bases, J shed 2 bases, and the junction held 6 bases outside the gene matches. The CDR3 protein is CASSPTSGITYEQYF. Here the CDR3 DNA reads TGTGCCAGTAGTCCCACTAGCGGGATTACCTACGAGCAGTACTTC.

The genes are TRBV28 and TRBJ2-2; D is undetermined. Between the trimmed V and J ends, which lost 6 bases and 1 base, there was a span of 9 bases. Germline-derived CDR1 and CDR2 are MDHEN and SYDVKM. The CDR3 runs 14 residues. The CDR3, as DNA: TGTGCCAGCAGCCAGATGGGGAACACCGGGGAGCTGTTTTTT. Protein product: CASSQMGNTGELFF.

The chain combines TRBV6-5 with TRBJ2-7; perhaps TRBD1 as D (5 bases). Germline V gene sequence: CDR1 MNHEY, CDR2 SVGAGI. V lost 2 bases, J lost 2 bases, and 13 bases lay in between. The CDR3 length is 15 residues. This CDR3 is CASSYTGLSPYEQYF. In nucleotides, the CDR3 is TGTGCCAGCAGTTACACAGGCTTAAGCCCCTACGAGCAGTACTTC.

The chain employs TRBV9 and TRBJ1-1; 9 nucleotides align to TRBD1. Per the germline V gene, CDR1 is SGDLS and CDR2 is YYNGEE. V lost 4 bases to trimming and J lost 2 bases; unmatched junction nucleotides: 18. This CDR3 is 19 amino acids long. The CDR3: CASSRTIFPGTGSNTEAFF. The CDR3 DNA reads TGTGCCAGCAGCCGAACGATATTCCCCGGGACAGGGTCCAACACTGAAGCTTTCTTT.

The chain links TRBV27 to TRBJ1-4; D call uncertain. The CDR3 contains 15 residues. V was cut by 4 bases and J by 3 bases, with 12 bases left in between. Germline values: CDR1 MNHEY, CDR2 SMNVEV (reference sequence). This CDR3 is CASSSRHYPNEKLFF. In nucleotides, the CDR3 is TGTGCCAGCAGTTCGCGACACTACCCTAATGAAAAACTGTTTTTT.

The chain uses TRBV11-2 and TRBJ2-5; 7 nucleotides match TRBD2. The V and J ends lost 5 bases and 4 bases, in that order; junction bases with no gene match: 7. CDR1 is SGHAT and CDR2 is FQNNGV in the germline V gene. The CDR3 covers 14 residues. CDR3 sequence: CASSRGGIGETQYF. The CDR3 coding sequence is TGTGCCAGCAGCCGGGGAGGGATAGGAGAGACCCAGTACTTC. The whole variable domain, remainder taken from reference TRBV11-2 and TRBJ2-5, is EAGVAQSPRYKIIEKRQSVAFWCNPISGHATLYWYQQILGQGPKLLIQFQNNGVVDDSQLPKDRFSAERLKGVDSTLKIQPAKLEDSAVYLCASSRGGIGETQYFGPGTRLLVL.

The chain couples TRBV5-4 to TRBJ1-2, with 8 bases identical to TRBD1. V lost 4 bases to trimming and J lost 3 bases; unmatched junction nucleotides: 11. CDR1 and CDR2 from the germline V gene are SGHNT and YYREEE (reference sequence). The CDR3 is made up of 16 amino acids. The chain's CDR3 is CASSPGGPGGDYGYTF. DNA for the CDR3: TGTGCCAGCAGCCCGGGAGGTCCAGGGGGCGACTATGGCTACACCTTC.

The CDR3 sequence: CASSLGLGTSGTQETQYF. Written as DNA, the CDR3 is TGTGCCAGCAGCTTGGGCCTCGGGACTAGCGGAACACAAGAGACCCAGTACTTC. The J gene is TRBJ2-5, the V gene TRBV5-4; 11 bases align to TRBD2. CDR3 size: 18 residues. Germline CDR1 reads SGHNT; CDR2 reads YYREEE (reference sequence). V lost 0 bases and J lost 2; bases outside the gene matches: 9. Full variable domain (rest looked up from reference TRBV5-4 and TRBJ2-5): ETGVTQSPTHLIKTRGQQVTLRCSSQSGHNTVSWYQQALGQGPQFIFQYYREEENGRGNFPPRFSGLQFPNYSSELNVNALELDDSALYLCASSLGLGTSGTQETQYFGPGTRLLVL.

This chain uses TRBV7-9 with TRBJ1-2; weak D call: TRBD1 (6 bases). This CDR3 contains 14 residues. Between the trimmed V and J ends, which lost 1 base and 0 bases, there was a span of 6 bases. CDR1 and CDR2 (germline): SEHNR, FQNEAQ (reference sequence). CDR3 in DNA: TGTGCCAGCAGCTTAGGGACAGCTAACTATGGCTACACCTTC. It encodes CASSLGTANYGYTF.

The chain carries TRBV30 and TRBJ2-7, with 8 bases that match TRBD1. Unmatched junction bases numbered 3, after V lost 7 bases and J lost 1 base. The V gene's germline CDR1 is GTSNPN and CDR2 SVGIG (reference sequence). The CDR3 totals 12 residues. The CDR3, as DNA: TGTGCCTCAGGGGGCAAATCCTACGAGCAGTACTTC. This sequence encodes CASGGKSYEQYF.

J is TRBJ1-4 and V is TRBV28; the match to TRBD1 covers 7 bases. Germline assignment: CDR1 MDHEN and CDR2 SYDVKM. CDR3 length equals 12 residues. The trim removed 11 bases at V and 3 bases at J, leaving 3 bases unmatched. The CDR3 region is CALGQPNEKLFF. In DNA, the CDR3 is TGTGCCCTGGGACAGCCTAATGAAAAACTGTTTTTT.

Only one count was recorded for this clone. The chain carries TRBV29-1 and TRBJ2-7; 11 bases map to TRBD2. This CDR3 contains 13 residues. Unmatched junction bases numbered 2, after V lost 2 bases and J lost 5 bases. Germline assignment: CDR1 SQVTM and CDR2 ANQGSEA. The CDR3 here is CSVERLAGHEQYF. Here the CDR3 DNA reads TGCAGCGTTGAACGACTAGCGGGACACGAGCAGTACTTC.

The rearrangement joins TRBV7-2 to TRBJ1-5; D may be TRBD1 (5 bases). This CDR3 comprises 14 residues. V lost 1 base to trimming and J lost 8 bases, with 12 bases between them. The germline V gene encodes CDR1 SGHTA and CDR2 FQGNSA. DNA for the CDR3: TGTGCCAGCAGCTTAGGGGCCCGGGGGGAGCCCCAGCATTTT. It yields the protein CASSLGARGEPQHF.

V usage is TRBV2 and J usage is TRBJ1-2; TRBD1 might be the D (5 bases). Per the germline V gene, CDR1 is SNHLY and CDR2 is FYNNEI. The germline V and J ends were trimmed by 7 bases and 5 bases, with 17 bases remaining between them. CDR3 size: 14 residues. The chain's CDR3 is CASIRDSDFYGYTF. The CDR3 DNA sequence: TGTGCCAGCATTCGAGACAGTGACTTTTATGGCTACACCTTC.

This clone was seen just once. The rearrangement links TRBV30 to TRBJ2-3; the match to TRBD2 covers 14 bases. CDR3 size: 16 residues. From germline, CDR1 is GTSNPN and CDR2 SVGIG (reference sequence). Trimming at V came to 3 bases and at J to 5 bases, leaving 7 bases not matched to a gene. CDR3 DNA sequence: TGTGCCTGGAGCCAGACTAGCGGGAGGGTCAGAGATACGCAGTATTTT. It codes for CAWSQTSGRVRDTQYF.

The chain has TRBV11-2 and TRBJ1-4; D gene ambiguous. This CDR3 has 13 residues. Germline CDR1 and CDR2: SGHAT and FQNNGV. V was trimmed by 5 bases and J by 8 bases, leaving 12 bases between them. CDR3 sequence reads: CASSPYSEEKLFF. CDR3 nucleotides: TGTGCCAGCAGCCCCTACAGTGAAGAAAAACTGTTTTTT.

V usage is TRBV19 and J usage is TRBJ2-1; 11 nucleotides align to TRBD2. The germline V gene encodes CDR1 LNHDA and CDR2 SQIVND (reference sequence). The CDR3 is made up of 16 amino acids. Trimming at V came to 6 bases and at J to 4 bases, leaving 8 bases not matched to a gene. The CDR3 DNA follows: TGTGCCAGTAGCTCCCTACTAGCGGGAGCTTACAATGAGCAGTTCTTC. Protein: CASSSLLAGAYNEQFF.